This T cell receptor (beta chain) appears in the sequencing data of a study of cytomegalovirus exposure and HLA in healthy donors. With regard to this clone: As yet, its antigen is unknown.

The data were produced by immunoSEQ multiplex PCR, yet TCRdb's version contains in-frame clones alone and is incomplete. The repertoire holds about 120,000 clones, roughly 90% seen once, with about 6.3% in the top ten. General study results and limits: There were a few CMV-associated chains whose specificity for CMV antigens was confirmed in vitro. There were about 160 TCR beta chains listed as cytomegalovirus-associated.

Germline CDR1 and CDR2: SGHVS and FNYEAQ. CDR3 length: 15 residues. V gave up 4 bases and J gave up 3 bases, with 15 bases separating them. The sequence was collected from a woman aged 18-29 years in good health and CMV-seropositive. The sequencing sample was made of PBMCs. V gene TRBV7-6 combines with J gene TRBJ2-5; D is possibly TRBD1 (5 bases). CDR3 nucleotides: TGTGCCAGCAGCTCGATCGTCGACAGCGAAGAGACCCAGTACTTC. Translated: CASSSIVDSEETQYF.